Shown below are 24 T cell receptor beta chains from a single sample sequenced in a study of blood T cell repertoires in COVID-19. Data came from immunoSEQ multiplex PCR; TCRdb stores just in-frame clones and leaves some out. This sample has some 330,000 clones, with approximately 92% found just once. Sample: PBMCs or T cells enriched from blood (not recorded which). The receptors shown here come from a woman aged 25 to 39 who had recovered from COVID-19.

The chain has TRBV5-8 and TRBJ2-3; possible D gene TRBD2, 6 bases. CDR1 SGHTS and CDR2 YDEGEE come from the germline V gene. The CDR3 is made up of 16 amino acids. V lost 0 bases and J lost 1, with 12 bases in between. The CDR3 bases are TGTGCCAGCAGCTTGGTGTCGGGGGTAGGCACAGATACGCAGTATTTT. Its translation is CASSLVSGVGTDTQYF.

The chain employs TRBV6-5 and TRBJ2-5; possible D gene TRBD1, 6 bases. V lost 4 bases to trimming and J lost 4 bases, with 13 bases between them. CDR1 and CDR2 from the germline V gene are MNHEY and SVGAGI. The CDR3 extends over 14 amino acids. The CDR3 coding sequence is TGTGCCAGCAGTTCATACAGGGAGAGAGAGACCCAGTACTTC. It is translated as CASSSYRERETQYF.

This chain joins TRBV27 and TRBJ2-7, with 7 bases identical to TRBD2. Losses at the gene ends were 8 bases for V and 5 bases for J; bases not matched to a gene: 9. The length of the CDR3 is 13 residues. Germline CDR1 and CDR2: MNHEY and SMNVEV (reference sequence). CDR3 sequence: CASGRARYDEQYF. The DNA for the CDR3 is TGTGCCAGCGGGAGGGCCCGTTATGACGAGCAGTACTTC.

V and J are TRBV18 and TRBJ2-3; D may be TRBD1 (6 bases). Germline V lookup: CDR1 KGHSH, CDR2 LQKENI. This CDR3 comprises 14 residues. V lost 0 bases and J 9 bases, leaving 13 bases between the germline ends. CDR3 bases: TGTGCCAGCTCACCACCAGGGGGTGGTGAGACGCAGTATTTT. Residues: CASSPPGGGETQYF.

This clone occurred a few times. The chain carries TRBV4-1 and TRBJ1-5; D is perhaps TRBD1 (5 bases). The CDR3 is 15 residues long. The V and J ends lost 0 bases and 0 bases respectively, with 6 bases between them. The V gene's germline CDR1 is MGHRA and CDR2 YSYEKL. The CDR3 spells CASSQEGHSNQPQHF. In DNA, the CDR3 is TGCGCCAGCAGCCAAGAGGGGCATAGCAATCAGCCCCAGCATTTT.

CDR3 DNA: TGTGCCAGCAGCCCGACGGGGTTTAATGAAAAACTGTTTTTT. As protein: CASSPTGFNEKLFF. The V and J genes are TRBV7-2 and TRBJ1-4; no clear D. From germline, CDR1 is SGHTA and CDR2 FQGNSA. The ends were cut back, 5 bases at V and 4 bases at J, with 11 bases in the middle. CDR3 length: 14 amino acids.

The chain links TRBV15 to TRBJ1-2; D gene ambiguous. The germline V gene encodes CDR1 LNHNV and CDR2 YYDKDF (reference sequence). This CDR3 is 15 amino acids long. V was cut by 1 base and J by 0 bases, with 9 bases left in between. The DNA of the CDR3 is TGTGCCACCAGCAGAGGAGGTGTCACTAACTATGGCTACACCTTC. This sequence encodes CATSRGGVTNYGYTF. Together with reference TRBV15 and TRBJ1-2, the CDR3 gives the full variable domain: DAMVIQNPRYQVTQFGKPVTLSCSQTLNHNVMYWYQQKSSQAPKLLFHYYDKDFNNEADTPDNFQSRRPNTSFCFLDIRSPGLGDTAMYLCATSRGGVTNYGYTFGSGTRLTVV.

The chain couples TRBV28 to TRBJ1-5, with D possibly matching TRBD1 (5 bases). Trimming cost V 3 bases and J 2 bases, with 11 bases left between them. This CDR3 spans 15 amino acids. Germline loops: CDR1 MDHEN, CDR2 SYDVKM. CDR3 DNA sequence: TGTGCCAGCAGTTTGGGGAGGGGAGGCAATCAGCCCCAGCATTTT. Its protein product is CASSLGRGGNQPQHF.

CDR3 coding DNA: TGTGCCAGCAGCCAAAGGGGCCTTAATGAAAAACTGTTTTTT. It yields the protein CASSQRGLNEKLFF. The V gene is TRBV14, the J gene TRBJ1-4, with D possibly matching TRBD1 (5 bases). Germline V gene sequence: CDR1 SGHDN, CDR2 FVKESK. This CDR3 has 14 amino acids. The ends were cut back, 2 bases at V and 4 bases at J, with 8 bases in the middle. The whole variable domain, remainder taken from reference TRBV14 and TRBJ1-4, is EAGVTQFPSHSVIEKGQTVTLRCDPISGHDNLYWYRRVMGKEIKFLLHFVKESKQDESGMPNNRFLAERTGGTYSTLKVQPAELEDSGVYFCASSQRGLNEKLFFGSGTQLSVL.

The CDR3 nucleotides read TGTGCCAGCAGCACGACCACAGGGAGAGAGACCCAGTACTTC. Residues: CASSTTTGRETQYF. The rearrangement uses TRBV7-9 and TRBJ2-5; D possibly corresponds to TRBD1 (6 bases). CDR3 length: 14 residues. The ends were cut back, 5 bases at V and 4 bases at J, with 14 bases in the middle. CDR1 and CDR2 (germline): SEHNR, FQNEAQ (reference sequence).

The V call is TRBV28, the J call TRBJ1-2; perhaps TRBD1 as D (5 bases). The CDR3 is 16 residues long. V gave up 3 bases and J gave up 5 bases, with 19 bases separating them. Germline CDR1 reads MDHEN; CDR2 reads SYDVKM. CDR3 protein: CASSFGGIFPLYGYTF. DNA of the CDR3: TGTGCCAGCAGTTTTGGGGGGATCTTTCCCCTGTATGGCTACACCTTC.

This chain connects TRBV3-1 (or the pseudogene TRBV3-2) to TRBJ2-1; TRBD2 agrees at 9 bases. Unmatched junction bases numbered 8, after V lost 1 base and J lost 1 base. This CDR3 spans 18 amino acids. CDR1 is LGHDT and CDR2 is YNNKEL in the germline V gene (reference sequence). Written as DNA, the CDR3 is TGTGCCAGCAGCCAAGTCGTGCCTAGCGGGGCTTCCTACAATGAGCAGTTCTTC. Translating it yields CASSQVVPSGASYNEQFF.

This chain links TRBV5-8 with TRBJ1-2, with TRBD1 matching over 9 bases. Germline CDR1 is SGHTS and CDR2 is YDEGEE. The trim removed 4 bases at V and 4 bases at J, leaving 8 bases unmatched. CDR3 length: 15 residues. CDR3 nucleotides: TGTGCCAGCAGCGAAACAGGGGGCCTAACCTATGGCTACACCTTC. This sequence encodes CASSETGGLTYGYTF.

V is TRBV15 and J is TRBJ1-2; no clear D gene. The CDR3 contains 13 residues. V lost 5 bases and J 5 bases, leaving 12 bases between the germline ends. The germline V gene has CDR1 LNHNV and CDR2 YYDKDF (reference sequence). The CDR3 protein is CATSGKSGYGYTF. The CDR3 DNA sequence: TGTGCCACCAGCGGAAAGAGCGGATATGGCTACACCTTC.

This clone was found once. The chain uses TRBV4-1 and TRBJ2-7; the D gene is possibly TRBD2 (6 bases). The V end lost 4 bases, the J end lost 1 base, and 17 bases lay between the germline ends. Per the germline V gene, CDR1 is MGHRA and CDR2 is YSYEKL. This CDR3 is built from 16 residues. The CDR3 protein is CASSRGVRTVSYEQYF. The DNA for the CDR3 is TGCGCCAGCAGCCGGGGGGTCAGGACGGTATCCTACGAGCAGTACTTC.

The V call is TRBV28, the J call TRBJ2-5, with 12 bases that match TRBD2. Germline V gives CDR1 MDHEN, CDR2 SYDVKM. V lost 5 bases to trimming and J lost 6 bases; unmatched junction nucleotides: 7. The CDR3 runs to 15 residues. DNA of the CDR3: TGTGCCAGCAGTCGCGGACTAGCGGGGTTAAAGACCCAGTACTTC. It is translated as CASSRGLAGLKTQYF.

The chain combines TRBV30 with TRBJ1-1; no clear D. The CDR3 runs to 12 residues. Trimming cost V 0 bases and J 11 bases, with 13 bases left between them. Germline V gives CDR1 GTSNPN, CDR2 SVGIG (reference sequence). The CDR3 reads CAWSVGETKAFF. For the CDR3, the DNA is TGTGCCTGGAGTGTCGGGGAGACCAAGGCTTTCTTT.

This chain connects TRBV5-8 to TRBJ1-5; D is uncertain. CDR3 length: 13 amino acids. Per the germline V gene, CDR1 is SGHTS and CDR2 is YDEGEE. Trimming removed 4 bases from V and 0 bases from J, with 5 bases in between. This chain's CDR3 is CASSLNSNQPQHF. As DNA, the CDR3 is TGTGCCAGCAGCCTAAATAGCAATCAGCCCCAGCATTTT.

The chain links TRBV24-1 to TRBJ2-1; 10 nucleotides agree with TRBD2. V lost 5 bases, J lost 5 bases, and 8 bases stayed unmatched. The germline gives CDR1 KGHDR, CDR2 SFDVKD. CDR3 length: 16 amino acids. The CDR3 region has the DNA TGTGCCACCAGTGCTCCAGCGGGAGGGCCAGACAATGAGCAGTTCTTC. Amino acid sequence: CATSAPAGGPDNEQFF.

This clone was observed a handful of times. The rearrangement uses TRBV28 and TRBJ2-3; a possible D gene is TRBD1 (6 bases). CDR1 and CDR2 from the germline V gene are MDHEN and SYDVKM. This CDR3 comprises 12 residues. Trimming removed 6 bases from V and 15 bases from J, with 19 bases in between. In DNA form, the CDR3 reads TGTGCCAGCAGACACCTCGGACAGATCGTCTATTTT. It is translated as CASRHLGQIVYF.

The chain is built from TRBV2 and TRBJ1-1; no reliable D call. The CDR3 consists of 12 residues. Between the trimmed V and J ends, which lost 3 bases and 7 bases, there was a span of 9 bases. CDR1 SNHLY and CDR2 FYNNEI come from the germline V gene. CDR3 sequence reads: CASSETAGEAFF. The CDR3 bases are TGTGCCAGCAGTGAGACGGCGGGTGAAGCTTTCTTT.

The J gene is TRBJ2-1, the V gene TRBV4-3; TRBD2 matches at 13 bases. J gave up 2 bases and V 0 bases, and 1 base lay outside the gene matches. The CDR3 loop spans 17 amino acids. Per germline, CDR1 LGHNA and CDR2 YSLEER. CDR3 nucleotides: TGCGCCAGCAGCCAAGAACTAGCGGGGGGGACCTACAATGAGCAGTTCTTC. This codes for CASSQELAGGTYNEQFF.

The genes are TRBV9 and TRBJ2-1, with TRBD1 identical over 8 bases. CDR1 and CDR2 (germline): SGDLS, YYNGEE. Germline trimming cut 4 bases from V and 1 base from J; bases unmatched to any gene: 7. The CDR3 loop spans 16 amino acids. This chain's CDR3 is CASSPRDRQSYNEQFF. The CDR3 nucleotides read TGTGCCAGCAGCCCCCGGGACAGGCAATCCTACAATGAGCAGTTCTTC.

The V call is TRBV19, the J call TRBJ1-6; D possibly corresponds to TRBD1 (6 bases). Trimming removed 5 bases from V and 13 bases from J, with 12 bases in between. This CDR3 region has 12 residues. Germline-derived CDR1 and CDR2 are LNHDA and SQIVND (reference sequence). The CDR3 region has the DNA TGTGCCAGTAGTTACTCACAGGGCCCCCTCCACTTT. Protein product: CASSYSQGPLHF.